One and the same sample provided the 9 T cell receptor beta chains below, sequenced in a study of graft-versus-host responses after intestinal transplantation. Clones were sequenced by immunoSEQ multiplex PCR, and TCRdb holds only the in-frame ones, with some missing. The data hold about 73,000 clones, with almost 90% observed a single time. Their target antigens are unknown. Specimen: unstimulated CD8+ T cells sorted from spleen or lymph node cells, collected before transplant. All receptors come from a human donor who was the organ donor for an intestinal transplant.

The CDR3 protein is CASSHSTSSGTSSYEQYV. The DNA of the CDR3 is TGCGCCAGCAGTCATTCCACATCATCCGGGACTAGCTCCTACGAGCAGTACGTC. The rearrangement links TRBV23-1 to TRBJ2-7, with 8 bases lining up with TRBD2. TRBV23-1 counts as an open reading frame of uncertain function. With V trimmed by 3 bases and J by 0 bases, 13 bases remained unmatched. This CDR3 spans 18 amino acids.

Only one count was recorded for this clone. This sequence joins TRBV27 and TRBJ2-2; D is possibly TRBD2 (5 bases). CDR1 is MNHEY and CDR2 is SMNVEV in the germline V gene (reference sequence). Trimming took off 6 bases at V and 4 bases at J, with 12 bases between the two ends. The CDR3 contains 14 residues. CDR3 sequence (DNA): TGTGCCAGCAGGCCCGGGGTACCCACCGGGGAGCTGTTTTTT. Protein product: CASRPGVPTGELFF.

The chain is built from TRBV25-1 and TRBJ2-1; 7 bases are shared with TRBD2. Looked up from germline, CDR1 is MGHDK and CDR2 is SYGVNS. CDR3 length: 16 amino acids. The ends lost 1 base at V and 5 bases at J; junction bases unmatched: 8. CDR3 loop: CASSEWGGRQDNEQFF. CDR3 DNA sequence: TGTGCCAGCAGTGAATGGGGAGGGAGGCAGGACAATGAGCAGTTCTTC.

V usage is TRBV9 and J usage is TRBJ1-6; 9 nucleotides match TRBD1. J gave up 7 bases and V 3 bases, and 5 bases lay outside the gene matches. This CDR3 is built from 15 residues. CDR1 and CDR2 from the germline V gene are SGDLS and YYNGEE. CDR3 protein: CASSARTGVNSPLHF. DNA of the CDR3: TGTGCCAGCAGCGCTAGGACAGGGGTGAATTCACCCCTCCACTTT.

The chain uses TRBV7-8 and TRBJ2-7; 9 bases are shared with TRBD2. The CDR3 spans 16 residues. Germline CDR1 reads SGHVS; CDR2 reads FQNEAQ. The trim removed 5 bases at V and 3 bases at J, leaving 11 bases unmatched. The CDR3 region has the DNA TGTGCCAGCAGCCTAAGGGGATCTAGCGGGGACTACGAGCAGTACGTC. Protein product: CASSLRGSSGDYEQYV.

The J gene is TRBJ2-3, the V gene TRBV29-1; D uncertain. Germline CDR1 is SQVTM and CDR2 is ANQGSEA. Trimming left V 1 base short and J 0 bases short, with 5 bases between. CDR3 length: 13 residues. CDR3 residues: CSVEGGSTDTQYF. In DNA form, the CDR3 reads TGCAGCGTTGAAGGCGGAAGCACAGATACGCAGTATTTT.

CDR3 region: CASSSGQGVYGYTF. The DNA of the CDR3 is TGTGCCAGCAGCTCGGGACAGGGAGTCTATGGCTACACCTTC. The rearrangement joins TRBV13 to TRBJ1-2; 9 bases align to TRBD1. CDR1 is PRHDT, CDR2 FYEKMQ, per germline (reference sequence). This CDR3 has 14 amino acids. Germline trimming cut 4 bases from V and 4 bases from J; bases unmatched to any gene: 4.

For this clone: Because it lacks the conserved phenylalanine or tryptophan at the end, this CDR3 is likely a read error. The DNA is left out, because the CDR3 cannot be placed on it with certainty; the CDR3 is given as TCRdb lists it. This sequence joins TRBV20-1 and TRBJ1-2; the DNA was not compared with TRBD1, the D call given in the table. 8 amino acids form the CDR3, both terminal residues included. Germline V gene lookup returns CDR1 DFQATT and CDR2 SNEGSKA (reference sequence). This CDR3 reads CSASNSWA.

This clone showed up just once. The J gene is TRBJ1-2, the V gene TRBV7-9, with TRBD1 matching over 7 bases. Losses at the gene ends were 4 bases for V and 3 bases for J; bases not matched to a gene: 8. This CDR3 is 15 amino acids long. Germline-derived CDR1 and CDR2 are SEHNR and FQNEAQ (reference sequence). The CDR3 DNA sequence: TGTGCCAGCAGCTCCCAGACAGGGTCCGACTATGGCTACACCTTC. This translates into CASSSQTGSDYGYTF.